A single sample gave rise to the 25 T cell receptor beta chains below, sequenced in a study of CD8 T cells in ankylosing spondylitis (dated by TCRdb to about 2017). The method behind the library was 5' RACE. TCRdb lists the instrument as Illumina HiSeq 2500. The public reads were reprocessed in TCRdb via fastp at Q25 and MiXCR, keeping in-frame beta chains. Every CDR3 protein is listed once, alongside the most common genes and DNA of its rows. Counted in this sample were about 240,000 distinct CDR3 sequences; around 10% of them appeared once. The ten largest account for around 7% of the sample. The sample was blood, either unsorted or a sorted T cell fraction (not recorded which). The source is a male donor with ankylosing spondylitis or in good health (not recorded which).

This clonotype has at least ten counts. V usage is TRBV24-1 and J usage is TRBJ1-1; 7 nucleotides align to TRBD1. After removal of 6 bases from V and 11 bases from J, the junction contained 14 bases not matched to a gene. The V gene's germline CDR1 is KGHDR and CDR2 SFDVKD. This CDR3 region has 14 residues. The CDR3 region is CATSLPGQSGGAFF. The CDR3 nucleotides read TGTGCCACCAGTTTGCCGGGACAGTCTGGCGGGGCTTTCTTT.

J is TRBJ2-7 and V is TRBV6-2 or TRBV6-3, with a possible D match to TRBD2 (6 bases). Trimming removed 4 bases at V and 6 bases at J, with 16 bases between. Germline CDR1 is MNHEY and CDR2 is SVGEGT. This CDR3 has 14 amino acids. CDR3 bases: TGTGCCAGCAGTTTAGAGCGGGTACCTTTCGAGCAGTACTTC. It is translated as CASSLERVPFEQYF.

The CDR3 region is CASSQLQGAKNIQYF. CDR3 coding DNA: TGTGCCAGCAGCCAGTTGCAGGGGGCCAAAAACATTCAGTACTTC. The chain joins TRBV7-6 to TRBJ2-4; the D gene is possibly TRBD1 (6 bases). The germline V and J ends were trimmed by 5 bases and 1 base, with 12 bases remaining between them. Looked up from germline, CDR1 is SGHVS and CDR2 is FNYEAQ. This CDR3 is built from 15 residues.

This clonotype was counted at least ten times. The DNA of the CDR3 is TGCGCCAGCAGCCCCGGACTCGAGGACTTCCTGGTGACCCAGTACTTC. Amino acids: CASSPGLEDFLVTQYF. This chain connects TRBV4-1 to TRBJ2-5; D is perhaps TRBD2 (5 bases). Trimming took off 4 bases at V and 7 bases at J, with 22 bases between the two ends. The CDR3 has 16 amino acids. Per germline, CDR1 MGHRA and CDR2 YSYEKL.

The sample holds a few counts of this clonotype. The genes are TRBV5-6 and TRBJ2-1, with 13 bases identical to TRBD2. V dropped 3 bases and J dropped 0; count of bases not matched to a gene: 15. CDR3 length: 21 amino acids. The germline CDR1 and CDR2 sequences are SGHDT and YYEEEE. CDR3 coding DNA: TGTGCCAGCAGCTCCCCCCTTAGACTAGCGGGAGGAGTAAGCTCCTACAATGAGCAGTTCTTC. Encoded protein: CASSSPLRLAGGVSSYNEQFF.

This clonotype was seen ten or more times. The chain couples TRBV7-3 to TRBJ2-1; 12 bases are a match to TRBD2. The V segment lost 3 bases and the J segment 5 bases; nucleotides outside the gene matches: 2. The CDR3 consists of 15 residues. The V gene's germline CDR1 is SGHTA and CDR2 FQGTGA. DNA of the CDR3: TGTGCCAGCAGCTTTCTAGCGGGAGGGGACAATGAGCAGTTCTTC. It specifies CASSFLAGGDNEQFF.

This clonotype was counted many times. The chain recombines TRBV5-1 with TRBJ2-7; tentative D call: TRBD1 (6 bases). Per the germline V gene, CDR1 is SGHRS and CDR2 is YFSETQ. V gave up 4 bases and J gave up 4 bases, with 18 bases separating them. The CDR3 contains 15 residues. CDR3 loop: CASSHRDPSSYEQYF. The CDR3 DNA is TGCGCCAGCAGCCACAGGGACCCCTCGTCTTACGAGCAGTACTTC.

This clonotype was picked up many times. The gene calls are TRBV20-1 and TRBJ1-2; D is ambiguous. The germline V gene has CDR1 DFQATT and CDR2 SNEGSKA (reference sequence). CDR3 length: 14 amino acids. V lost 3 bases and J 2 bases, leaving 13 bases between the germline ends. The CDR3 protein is CSASGPARNYGYTF. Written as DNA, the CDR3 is TGCAGTGCTAGCGGGCCAGCCCGAAACTATGGCTACACCTTC.

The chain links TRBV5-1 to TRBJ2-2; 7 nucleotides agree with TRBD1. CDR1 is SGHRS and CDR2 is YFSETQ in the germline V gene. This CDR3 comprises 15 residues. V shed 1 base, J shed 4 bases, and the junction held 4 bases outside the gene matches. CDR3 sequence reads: CASSLRQGPTGELFF. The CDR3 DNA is TGCGCCAGCAGCTTGAGACAGGGCCCCACCGGGGAGCTGTTTTTT.

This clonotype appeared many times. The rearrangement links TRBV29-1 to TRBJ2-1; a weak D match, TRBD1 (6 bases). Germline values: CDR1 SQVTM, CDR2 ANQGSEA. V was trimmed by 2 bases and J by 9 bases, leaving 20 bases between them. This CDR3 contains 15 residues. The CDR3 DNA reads TGCAGCGTTGAATTGGGGGCGCAGAAAGGTACTGAGCAGTTCTTC. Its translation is CSVELGAQKGTEQFF.

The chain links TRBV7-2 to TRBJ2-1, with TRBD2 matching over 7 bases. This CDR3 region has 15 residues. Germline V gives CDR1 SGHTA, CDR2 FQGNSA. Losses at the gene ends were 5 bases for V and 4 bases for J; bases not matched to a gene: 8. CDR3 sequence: CASSPSGTQYNEQFF. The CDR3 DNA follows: TGTGCCAGCAGCCCAAGCGGGACGCAGTACAATGAGCAGTTCTTC.

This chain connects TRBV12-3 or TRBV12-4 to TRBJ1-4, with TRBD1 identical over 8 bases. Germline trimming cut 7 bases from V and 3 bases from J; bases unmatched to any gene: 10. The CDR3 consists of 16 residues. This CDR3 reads CASISFQGASNEKLFF. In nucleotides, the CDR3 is TGTGCCAGCATCTCTTTCCAGGGGGCGTCTAATGAAAAACTGTTTTTT.

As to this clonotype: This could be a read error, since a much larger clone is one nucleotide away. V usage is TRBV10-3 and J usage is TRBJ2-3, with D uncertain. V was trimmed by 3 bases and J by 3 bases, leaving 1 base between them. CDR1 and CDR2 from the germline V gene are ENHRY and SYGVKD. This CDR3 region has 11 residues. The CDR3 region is CAISETDTQYF. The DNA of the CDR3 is TGTGCCATCAGTGAAACAGATACGCAGTATTTT.

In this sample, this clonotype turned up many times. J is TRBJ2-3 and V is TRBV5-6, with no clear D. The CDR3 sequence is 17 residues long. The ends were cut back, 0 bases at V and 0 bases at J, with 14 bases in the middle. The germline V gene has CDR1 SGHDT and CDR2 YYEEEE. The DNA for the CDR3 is TGTGCCAGCAGCTTGGGTGGCTCGGCGCCGAGCACAGATACGCAGTATTTT. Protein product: CASSLGGSAPSTDTQYF.

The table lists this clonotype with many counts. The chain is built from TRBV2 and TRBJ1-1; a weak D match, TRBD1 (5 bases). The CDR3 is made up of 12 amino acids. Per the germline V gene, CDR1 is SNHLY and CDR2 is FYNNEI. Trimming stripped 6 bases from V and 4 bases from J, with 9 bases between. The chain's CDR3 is CASRGVGTEAFF. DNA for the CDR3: TGTGCCAGCAGAGGGGTTGGCACTGAAGCTTTCTTT.

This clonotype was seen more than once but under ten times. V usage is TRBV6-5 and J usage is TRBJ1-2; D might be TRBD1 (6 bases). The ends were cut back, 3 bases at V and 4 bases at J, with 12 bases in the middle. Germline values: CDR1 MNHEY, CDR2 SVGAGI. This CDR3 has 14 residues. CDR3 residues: CASSYGGGFYGYTF. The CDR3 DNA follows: TGTGCCAGCAGTTATGGAGGGGGGTTCTATGGCTACACCTTC.

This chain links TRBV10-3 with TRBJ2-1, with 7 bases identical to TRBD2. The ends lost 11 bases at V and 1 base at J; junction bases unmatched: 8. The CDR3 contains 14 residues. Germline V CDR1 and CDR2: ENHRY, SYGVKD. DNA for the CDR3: TGTGCCGCGGCGGGAGCCGTTTCCTACAATGAGCAGTTCTTC. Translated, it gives CAAAGAVSYNEQFF.

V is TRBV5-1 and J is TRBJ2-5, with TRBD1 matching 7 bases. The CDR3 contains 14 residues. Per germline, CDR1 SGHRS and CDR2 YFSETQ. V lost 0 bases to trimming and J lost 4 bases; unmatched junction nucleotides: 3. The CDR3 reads CASSLGGQAETQYF. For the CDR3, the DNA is TGCGCCAGCAGCTTGGGCGGACAGGCAGAGACCCAGTACTTC.

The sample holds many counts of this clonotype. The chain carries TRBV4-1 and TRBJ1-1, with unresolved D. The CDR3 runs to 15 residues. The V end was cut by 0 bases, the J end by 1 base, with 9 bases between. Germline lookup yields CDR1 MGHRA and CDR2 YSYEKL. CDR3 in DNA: TGCGCCAGCAGCCAAGATCTTTGGCCGAACACTGAAGCTTTCTTT. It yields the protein CASSQDLWPNTEAFF.

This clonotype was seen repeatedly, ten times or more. The CDR3 sequence: CASSQWAGGSGANVLTF. DNA of the CDR3: TGCGCCAGCAGCCAATGGGCAGGAGGGTCTGGGGCCAACGTCCTGACTTTC. The rearrangement uses TRBV4-1 and TRBJ2-6, with D perhaps matching TRBD2 (6 bases). Trimming cost V 2 bases and J 1 base, with 12 bases left between them. This CDR3 is 17 amino acids long. Germline CDR1 reads MGHRA; CDR2 reads YSYEKL.

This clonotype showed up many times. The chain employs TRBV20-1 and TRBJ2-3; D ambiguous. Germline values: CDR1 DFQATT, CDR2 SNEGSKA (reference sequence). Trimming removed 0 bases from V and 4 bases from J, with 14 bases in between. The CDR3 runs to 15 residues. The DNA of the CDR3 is TGCAGTGCTAGAGATCGGTCAGGTTCCCCAGATACGCAGTATTTT. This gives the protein CSARDRSGSPDTQYF.

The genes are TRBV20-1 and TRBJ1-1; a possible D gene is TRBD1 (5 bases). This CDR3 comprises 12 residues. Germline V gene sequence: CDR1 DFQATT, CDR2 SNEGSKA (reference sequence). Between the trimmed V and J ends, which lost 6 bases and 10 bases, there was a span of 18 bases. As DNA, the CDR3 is TGCAGTGCCCCAGGGTTTGCAGTAGGAGCTTTCTTT. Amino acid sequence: CSAPGFAVGAFF.

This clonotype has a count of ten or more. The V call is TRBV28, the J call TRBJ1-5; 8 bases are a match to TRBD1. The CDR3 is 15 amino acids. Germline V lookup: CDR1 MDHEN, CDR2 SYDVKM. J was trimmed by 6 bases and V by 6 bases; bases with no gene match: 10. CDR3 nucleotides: TGTGCCAGCAGCCCTGGGACAGGTTTTCGTCAGCCCCAGCATTTT. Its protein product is CASSPGTGFRQPQHF. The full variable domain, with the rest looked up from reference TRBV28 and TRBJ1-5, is DVKVTQSSRYLVKRTGEKVFLECVQDMDHENMFWYRQDPGLGLRLIYFSYDVKMKEKGDIPEGYSVSREKKERFSLILESASTNQTSMYLCASSPGTGFRQPQHFGDGTRLSIL.

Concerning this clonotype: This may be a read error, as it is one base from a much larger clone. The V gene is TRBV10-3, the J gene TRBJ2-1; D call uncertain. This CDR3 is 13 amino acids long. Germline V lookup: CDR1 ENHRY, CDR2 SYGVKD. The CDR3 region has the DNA TGTACCATCAGTGAGGTTGACTTCAATGAGCAGTTCTTC. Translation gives CTISEVDFNEQFF.

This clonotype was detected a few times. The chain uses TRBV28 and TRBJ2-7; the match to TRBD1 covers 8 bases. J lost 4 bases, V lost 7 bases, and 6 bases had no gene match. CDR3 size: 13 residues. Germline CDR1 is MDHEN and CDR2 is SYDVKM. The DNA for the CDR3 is TGTGCCAGCAAACTTCAGGGGGCGTACGAGCAGTACTTC. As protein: CASKLQGAYEQYF.